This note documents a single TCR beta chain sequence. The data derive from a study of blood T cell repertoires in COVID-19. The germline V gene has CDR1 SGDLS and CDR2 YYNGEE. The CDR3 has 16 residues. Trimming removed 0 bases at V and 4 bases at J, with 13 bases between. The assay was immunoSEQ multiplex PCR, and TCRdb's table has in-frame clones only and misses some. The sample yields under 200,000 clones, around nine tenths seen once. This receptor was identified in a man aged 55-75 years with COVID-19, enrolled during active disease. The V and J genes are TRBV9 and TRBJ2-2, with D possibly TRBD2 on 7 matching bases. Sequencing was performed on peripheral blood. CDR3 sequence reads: CASSVESRGPTGELFF. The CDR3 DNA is TGTGCCAGCAGCGTAGAGTCGCGGGGGCCCACCGGGGAGCTGTTTTTT.